This T cell receptor beta chain was identified in a study of tumor-infiltrating lymphocytes in primary liver carcinoma. A constant-region primer served to make TCR beta cDNA from about 490 ng total RNA. Slightly modified ARM-PCR served as the procedure for the TCR beta libraries. These libraries came from three rounds of nested multiplex PCR. The study ran its first two PCR rounds for around 10 cycles each, using TRBV1-TRBV30 forward primers and a C-beta reverse primer. In TCRdb, the multiplex PCR reads were re-called with MiXCR into one record per CDR3 protein. Altogether about 310,000 distinct CDR3 sequences are present, around three fifths being singletons, with the ten largest covering about a sixth. The CDR3 runs to 17 residues. The V end lost 4 bases, the J end lost 0 bases, and 20 bases lay between the germline ends. Germline assignment: CDR1 SGHRS and CDR2 YFSETQ. Germline DNA was extracted too, while blood RNA derived from unsorted whole blood.

Sequences were obtained from peripheral blood. V gene TRBV5-1 combines with J gene TRBJ2-7, with D perhaps given as TRBD1 or TRBD2 (6 bases each). This clonotype originated in a woman younger than 45 with primary liver carcinoma and hepatitis B virus infection. The CDR3 sequence is CASSPGGGNRDSYEQYF. Written as DNA, the CDR3 is TGCGCCAGCAGCCCCGGGGGCGGGAACCGTGACTCCTACGAGCAGTACTTC.